Listed below are T cell receptor beta chains from one sample, sequenced in a study of blood T cell repertoires in COVID-19. The method was immunoSEQ multiplex PCR; TCRdb's version includes in-frame clones alone and lacks a portion of them. Found here are around 50,000 clones, approximately 80% of them singletons; the top ten hold around a fifth. Sequenced sample: peripheral blood. The source of these receptors is a human donor with active or convalescent COVID-19. The donor label of this sample is uncertain. Both conserved end residues are part of each CDR3. D genes are given only for firm matches. A row's size may be missing; if present it is once, few, many or a size class.

TRBD1 | TRBJ2-7 | TRBV12-3/TRBV12-4 | - | CASSFRGLYEQYF | TGTGCCAGCAGTTTTAGGGGGCTGTACGAGCAGTACTTC
TRBD1 | TRBJ2-3 | TRBV2 | few | CATSGTGATDTQYF | TGTGCCACCTCCGGGACAGGGGCCACAGATACGCAGTATTTT
- | TRBJ1-5 | TRBV7-2 | - | CASSTNRDQPQHF | TGTGCCAGCAGCACAAACAGGGACCAGCCCCAGCATTTT
- | TRBJ1-1 | TRBV18 | - | CASSRGETVSEAFF | TGTGCCAGCTCACGGGGGGAAACGGTATCTGAAGCTTTCTTT
- | TRBJ2-1 | TRBV5-1 | - | CASGTFEHSSYNEQFF | TGCGCCAGCGGGACTTTTGAGCACAGCTCCTACAATGAGCAGTTCTTC
- | TRBJ1-5 | TRBV24-1 | - | CATSDKDTGGNQPQHF | TGTGCCACCAGTGATAAGGATACGGGGGGGAATCAGCCCCAGCATTTT
- | TRBJ2-4 | TRBV3-1/TRBV3-2 | - | CASSQDLYRADIQYF | TGTGCCAGCAGCCAAGATCTGTACAGGGCTGACATTCAGTACTTC
TRBD2 | TRBJ2-3 | TRBV9 | - | CASSPVEREIDTQYF | TGTGCCAGCAGCCCCGTGGAGCGGGAGATAGATACGCAGTATTTT
TRBD1 | TRBJ2-7 | TRBV9 | few | CASSVGTGVEQYF | TGTGCCAGCAGCGTTGGGACAGGGGTTGAGCAGTACTTC
- | TRBJ1-2 | TRBV7-2 | - | CASSQASYGYTF | TGTGCCAGCAGCCAAGCATCTTATGGCTACACCTTC
- | TRBJ2-5 | TRBV11-2 | - | CASLGGETQYF | TGTGCCAGCCTTGGAGGAGAGACCCAGTACTTC
TRBD1 | TRBJ2-7 | TRBV10-1 | few | CASSPRGAGGNYEQYF | TGCGCCAGCAGCCCAAGAGGGGCAGGGGGCAACTACGAGCAGTACTTC
- | TRBJ2-1 | TRBV6-5 | - | CASSYGRVLLGNEQFF | TGTGCCAGCAGTTACGGTCGGGTCCTTTTAGGCAATGAGCAGTTCTTC
- | TRBJ1-2 | TRBV7-2 | - | CASRTGNGYTF | TGTGCCAGCAGAACAGGGAATGGCTACACCTTC
TRBD2 | TRBJ2-3 | TRBV11-2 | - | CASSPGGLARTSTDTQYF | TGTGCCAGCAGCCCGGGGGGACTAGCGAGAACTAGCACAGATACGCAGTATTTT
- | TRBJ1-2 | TRBV9 | - | CASSAQGYGYTF | TGTGCCAGCAGCGCCCAGGGATATGGCTACACCTTC
TRBD2 | TRBJ2-4 | TRBV11-1 | - | CASSETSGRAGNIQYF | TGTGCCAGCAGCGAGACTAGCGGGAGGGCTGGGAACATTCAGTACTTC
- | TRBJ2-1 | TRBV7-3 | - | CASSLRLDNEQFF | TGTGCCAGCAGCCTCCGACTAGACAATGAGCAGTTCTTC
TRBD2 | TRBJ2-1 | TRBV14 | - | CASSALAGGRNEQFF | TGTGCCAGCAGCGCTCTAGCGGGAGGGCGTAATGAGCAGTTCTTC
TRBD1 | TRBJ1-5 | TRBV28 | - | CASSLGGTGVNSNQPQHF | TGTGCCAGCAGTCTTGGCGGGACAGGGGTTAATAGCAATCAGCCCCAGCATTTT
- | TRBJ1-6 | TRBV25-1 | - | CASSVWGGFNSPLHF | TGTGCCAGCAGTGTTTGGGGGGGCTTTAATTCACCCCTCCACTTT
- | TRBJ1-1 | TRBV7-9 | - | CASSLSSTVNTEAFF | TGTGCCAGCAGCTTATCCTCGACAGTGAACACTGAAGCTTTCTTT
TRBD2 | TRBJ2-7 | TRBV4-1 | - | CASSLTSGGAYEQYF | TGCGCCAGCAGCCTAACTAGCGGGGGGGCCTACGAGCAGTACTTC
- | TRBJ1-5 | TRBV5-1 | - | CASSPGAGEQPQHF | TGCGCCAGCAGCCCTGGGGCAGGGGAACAGCCCCAGCATTTT